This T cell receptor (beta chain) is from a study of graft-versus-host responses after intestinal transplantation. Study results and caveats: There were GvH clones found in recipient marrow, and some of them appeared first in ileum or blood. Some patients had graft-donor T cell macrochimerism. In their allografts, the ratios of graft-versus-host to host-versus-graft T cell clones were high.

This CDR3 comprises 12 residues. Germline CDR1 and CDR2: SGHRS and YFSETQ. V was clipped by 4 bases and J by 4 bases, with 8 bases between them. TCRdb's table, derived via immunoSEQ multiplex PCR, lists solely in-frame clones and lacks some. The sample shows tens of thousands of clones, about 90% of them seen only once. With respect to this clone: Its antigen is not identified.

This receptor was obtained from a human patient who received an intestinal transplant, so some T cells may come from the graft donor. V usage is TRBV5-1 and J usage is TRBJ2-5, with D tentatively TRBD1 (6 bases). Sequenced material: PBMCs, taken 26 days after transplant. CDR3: CASSGQRETQYF. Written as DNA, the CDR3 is TGCGCCAGCAGCGGACAGCGAGAGACCCAGTACTTC. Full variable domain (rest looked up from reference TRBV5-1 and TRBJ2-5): KAGVTQTPRYLIKTRGQQVTLSCSPISGHRSVSWYQQTPGQGLQFLFEYFSETQRNKGNFPGRFSGRQFSNSRSEMNVSTLELGDSALYLCASSGQRETQYFGPGTRLLVL.